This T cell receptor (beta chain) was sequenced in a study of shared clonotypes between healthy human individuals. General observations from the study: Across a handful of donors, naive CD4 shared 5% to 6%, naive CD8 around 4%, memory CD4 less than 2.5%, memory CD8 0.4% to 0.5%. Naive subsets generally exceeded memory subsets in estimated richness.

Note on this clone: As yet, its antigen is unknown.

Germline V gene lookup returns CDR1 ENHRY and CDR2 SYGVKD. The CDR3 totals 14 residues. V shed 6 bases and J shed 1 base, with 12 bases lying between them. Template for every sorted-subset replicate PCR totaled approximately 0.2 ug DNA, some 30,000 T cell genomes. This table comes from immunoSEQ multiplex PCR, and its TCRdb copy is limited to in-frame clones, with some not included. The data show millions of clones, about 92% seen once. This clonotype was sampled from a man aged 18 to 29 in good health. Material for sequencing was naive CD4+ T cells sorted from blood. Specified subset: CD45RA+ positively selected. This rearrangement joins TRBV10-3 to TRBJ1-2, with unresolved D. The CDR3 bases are TGTGCCATCAGCGCCCTGGAAGATAACTATGGCTACACCTTC. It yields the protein CAISALEDNYGYTF.